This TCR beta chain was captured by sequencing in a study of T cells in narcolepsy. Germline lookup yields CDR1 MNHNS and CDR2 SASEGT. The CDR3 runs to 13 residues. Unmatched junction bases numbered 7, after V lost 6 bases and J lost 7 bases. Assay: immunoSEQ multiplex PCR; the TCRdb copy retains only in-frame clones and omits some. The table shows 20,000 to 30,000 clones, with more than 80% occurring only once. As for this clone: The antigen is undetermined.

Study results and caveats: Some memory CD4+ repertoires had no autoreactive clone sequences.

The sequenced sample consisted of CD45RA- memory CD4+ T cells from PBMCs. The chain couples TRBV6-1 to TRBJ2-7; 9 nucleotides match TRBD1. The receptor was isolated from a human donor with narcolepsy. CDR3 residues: CASRGQGLGEQYF. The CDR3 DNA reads TGTGCCAGCAGAGGACAGGGGTTAGGGGAGCAGTACTTC.